This TCR beta chain originates from a study of OX40 agonist ivuxolimab in advanced cancers. General notes on the study: Ivuxolimab, which targeted the costimulatory receptor OX40 (CD134), was an agonistic, fully human IgG2 monoclonal antibody. Three dose-escalation patients achieved partial responses, one with hepatocellular carcinoma and two with cutaneous melanoma. The monotherapy dose-escalation portion (N of about 50 patients) of the phase I ivuxolimab trial is reported in the paper. Of the roughly 52 dose-escalation patients, hepatocellular carcinoma was present in around 20, melanoma in approximately 15, renal cell carcinoma in 9 and head and neck cancer in 9. Patients were allowed to have had prior anti-PD-1, anti-PD-L1 or anti-CTLA-4 therapy, and approximately 40% of the dose-escalation patients had been treated with checkpoint inhibitors. In the dose-escalation cohort, 82.7% of patients were male, and the mean age was around 60 years, with a range of 23 to 79. The purpose of peripheral TCRbeta sequencing was to test whether ivuxolimab changed TCR sequence diversity and led to clonal T-cell expansion. Intravenous ivuxolimab was administered to patients every 2 weeks at six dose levels: 0.01, 0.1, 0.3, 1.5, 3 and 10 mg/kg. The research as a whole found: In partial responders in the 0.1-3.0 mg/kg groups, normalized peripheral clonal expansion was found to be among the lowest, especially among CD8+ T cells. At doses from 0.1 to 3.0 mg/kg, clonal expansion was seen in both CD4+ and CD8+ blood T cells between baseline and week 6. Low levels of normalized T-cell clonal expansion were also seen in some nonresponding patients. On average, CD8+ T cells showed more expanded clones than CD4+ T cells after ivuxolimab. Antigen specificity was not determined for the clonally expanded peripheral T cells.

The CDR3 spans 16 residues, from the cysteine through the phenylalanine. Solely the CDR3 DNA is kept, with 48 bases framed from the first base. The germline V gene yields LGHNA for CDR1 and YNFKEQ for CDR2. The junction carries 15 bases between V and J, which are trimmed by 0 bases and 4 bases respectively. Genomic DNA was extracted from sorted cells for sequencing of the TCRbeta CDR3 region. The immunoSEQ Assay was used to sequence the TCRbeta CDR3 regions. Here the immuneACCESS table is served through TCRdb, limited to in-frame sequences with V and J called. Missing clones are a known gap in these copies; in checked studies unresolved V genes cover under half, and the rest lacks a known reason. The sample table records over 60,000 clones; approximately 81% of these occur just once. Approximately 1.9% of the sample rests with the top ten. The trial excluded patients who had a history of autoimmune disease or who were on systemic immunosuppression. Peripheral blood for TCR sequencing was collected from all dose cohorts at baseline, on cycle 4 day 1, and on cycle 7 day 1. Samples were obtained from an open-label, multicenter, first-in-human phase I dose-escalation trial of ivuxolimab. Adults with locally advanced or metastatic head and neck squamous cell, hepatocellular, melanoma or renal cell carcinoma were enrolled in the trial. CD4+ and CD8+ T cells were sorted separately from peripheral blood before TCR sequencing.

With regard to this clone: Its antigen is unknown. Within one base of it there is no much larger clone, and no base qualities were kept.

The chain couples TRBV4-2 to TRBJ2-5, with TRBD1 tentatively as D gene (7 bases match). This specimen consisted of CD4+ or CD8+ T cells sorted from blood, obtained in a trial of the OX40 agonist ivuxolimab. The sequence was obtained from an adult with an advanced solid tumor such as melanoma, head and neck, liver or kidney cancer. The DNA sequence follows: TGTGCCAGCAGCCAAGATCCCGGAGGGGGCGGAGAGACCCAGTACTTC. The resulting protein is CASSQDPGGGGETQYF.